A single count supports the clone carrying this TCR beta chain. Generated by immunoSEQ multiplex PCR, the TCRdb table keeps only in-frame clones and is missing some. The top ten clones hold 5% to 6.5% of a sample with about 140,000 clones, roughly 90% of them seen once. The data are from a study of T cell responses to AZD1222 COVID-19 vaccine. V lost 5 bases and J 4 bases, leaving 10 bases between the germline ends. The CDR3 is 13 residues long. Germline V lookup: CDR1 SGHTA, CDR2 FQGTGA. This TCR was sampled from an adult in good health. Sample: peripheral blood, taken on day 0 of AZD1222 vaccination. This rearrangement joins TRBV7-3 to TRBJ2-3, with TRBD1 as a possible D gene (7 bases). CDR3: CASSQGGPDTQYF. The CDR3 DNA is TGTGCCAGCAGCCAGGGGGGCCCAGATACGCAGTATTTT.